One T cell receptor beta chain is described in this entry. The sample originates from a study of cytomegalovirus exposure and HLA in healthy donors. A multiplex PCR was run with 60 Vbeta primers and 13 Jbeta primers. The protocol was immunoSEQ multiplex PCR, while the TCRdb copy is restricted to in-frame clones and leaves out a portion. This table has roughly 180,000 clones, approximately 81% appearing once. With 3 bases removed from V and 0 bases from J, the gap between germline ends came to 6 bases. The CDR3 has 14 amino acids. The germline CDR1 and CDR2 sequences are MDHEN and SYDVKM. The receptor comes from a woman aged 18-35 years in good health and CMV-seronegative. Sequencing was done on a sample of PBMCs. The chain uses TRBV28 and TRBJ2-1, with D hard to call. The CDR3 here is CASSFSNSYNEQFF. Here the CDR3 DNA reads TGTGCCAGCAGTTTCTCTAACTCCTACAATGAGCAGTTCTTC.